The 27 T cell receptor beta chains in this list originate from one sample, sequenced in a study of blood T cell repertoires in COVID-19. Profiled with immunoSEQ multiplex PCR; TCRdb holds only in-frame clones, not every one. The data contain a few hundred thousand clones, roughly 89% of them singletons. The sample was peripheral blood. Every receptor here comes from a man aged 25 to 40 who had recovered from COVID-19.

The gene calls are TRBV30 and TRBJ1-1; D remains ambiguous. The germline V gene encodes CDR1 GTSNPN and CDR2 SVGIG (reference sequence). The length of the CDR3 is 16 residues. V lost 0 bases to trimming and J lost 9 bases, with 23 bases between them. The CDR3, as DNA: TGTGCCTGGAGTGTACGCCACGGTGCCGGGGTACTCAAAGCTTTCTTT. Its protein product is CAWSVRHGAGVLKAFF.

This clone was observed a few times. The CDR3 nucleotides read TGTGCCAGCAGCGTAGCTAATGGCTACACCTTC. Protein product: CASSVANGYTF. The chain recombines TRBV9 with TRBJ1-2; no firm D call. V dropped 0 bases and J dropped 6 bases, with 3 bases sitting between them. Germline V gene lookup returns CDR1 SGDLS and CDR2 YYNGEE. The CDR3 extends over 11 amino acids.

This clone was seen once. The genes are TRBV19 and TRBJ1-2; 7 nucleotides match TRBD1. CDR3 length equals 13 residues. Per the germline V gene, CDR1 is LNHDA and CDR2 is SQIVND (reference sequence). V lost 1 base to trimming and J lost 8 bases; unmatched junction nucleotides: 4. The CDR3: CASSIADRKGYTF. In DNA, the CDR3 is TGTGCCAGTAGTATAGCGGACAGGAAGGGCTACACCTTC.

This clone was recorded only once. The V and J genes are TRBV5-1 and TRBJ2-3; TRBD2 matches 10 bases. From germline, CDR1 is SGHRS and CDR2 YFSETQ. The length of the CDR3 is 15 residues. After removal of 2 bases from V and 1 base from J, the junction contained 1 base not matched to a gene. In DNA form, the CDR3 reads TGCGCCAGCAGCTTAGGACTAGCGGGCACAGATACGCAGTATTTT. Translating it yields CASSLGLAGTDTQYF.

J is TRBJ2-1 and V is TRBV19; D is uncertain. CDR3 length: 15 residues. The germline gives CDR1 LNHDA, CDR2 SQIVND (reference sequence). V was shortened by 8 bases and J by 5 bases, with 19 bases between the two germline ends. In nucleotides, the CDR3 is TGTGCCAGTGGTGATAGAATAAAAAAAAACAATGAGCAGTTCTTC. It codes for CASGDRIKKNNEQFF.

As regards this clone: Because the CDR3's place on the DNA is in doubt, the DNA is left out and the CDR3 is given as listed by TCRdb. The J gene is TRBJ1-3, the V gene TRBV28. Termini included, the CDR3 measures 15 amino acids. Germline CDR1 MDHEN, CDR2 SYDVKM. This CDR3 reads CASSSSGSGGNTIYF.

V gene TRBV27 combines with J gene TRBJ1-2; 7 bases line up with TRBD1. The V gene end was trimmed by 5 bases and the J gene end by 4 bases; junction bases not matched to a gene: 4. This CDR3 spans 13 amino acids. Per germline, CDR1 MNHEY and CDR2 SMNVEV (reference sequence). In DNA, the CDR3 is TGTGCCAGCAGTCCCACAGGGGTCTATGGCTACACCTTC. As protein: CASSPTGVYGYTF.

The chain links TRBV6-5 to TRBJ2-4; 8 bases are a match to TRBD1. Trimming removed 2 bases from V and 3 bases from J; junction bases left unmatched: 6. The germline gives CDR1 MNHEY, CDR2 SVGAGI. CDR3 length equals 16 residues. CDR3 sequence reads: CASSYGQGADKNIQYF. For the CDR3, the DNA is TGTGCCAGCAGTTACGGGCAGGGGGCGGACAAAAACATTCAGTACTTC.

The table lists this clone with a few counts. The rearrangement joins TRBV12-3 or TRBV12-4 to TRBJ1-2; D may be TRBD1 (5 bases). This CDR3 has 11 amino acids. Trimming shortened V by 5 bases and J by 8 bases, and 9 bases separated the two germline ends. CDR3 in amino acids: CASSPGHGYTF. The CDR3 nucleotides are TGTGCCAGCAGTCCCGGACACGGCTACACCTTC.

V and J are TRBV11-2 and TRBJ2-2; D uncertain. V gave up 3 bases and J gave up 7 bases, with 12 bases separating them. The CDR3 is 14 residues long. Germline V gives CDR1 SGHAT, CDR2 FQNNGV. This CDR3 reads CASSLGPLGGELFF. Written as DNA, the CDR3 is TGTGCCAGCAGCTTGGGCCCTCTCGGCGGGGAGCTGTTTTTT.

V gene TRBV24-1 combines with J gene TRBJ1-6; a possible D gene is TRBD1 (5 bases). With 4 bases removed from V and 10 bases from J, the gap between germline ends came to 13 bases. Germline V gene data show CDR1 as KGHDR and CDR2 as SFDVKD. The CDR3 contains 14 residues. For the CDR3, the DNA is TGTGCCACCAGTGACAACAACCAGGGATCACCCCTCCACTTT. It is translated as CATSDNNQGSPLHF.

The chain carries TRBV7-9 and TRBJ2-3; D may be TRBD1 (6 bases). V was cut by 3 bases and J by 5 bases, with 18 bases left in between. Germline-derived CDR1 and CDR2 are SEHNR and FQNEAQ (reference sequence). The CDR3 totals 16 residues. The CDR3 here is CASSFLTGQPGDTQYF. The CDR3 DNA is TGTGCCAGCAGCTTTCTAACCGGACAGCCCGGAGATACGCAGTATTTT.

The chain employs TRBV5-4 and TRBJ2-7; 9 bases are a match to TRBD1. The CDR3 consists of 15 residues. CDR1 SGHNT and CDR2 YYREEE come from the germline V gene (reference sequence). Germline trimming cut 2 bases from V and 0 bases from J; bases unmatched to any gene: 3. CDR3 protein: CASSLDRGSSYEQYF. Here the CDR3 DNA reads TGTGCCAGCAGCTTAGACAGGGGGTCCTCCTACGAGCAGTACTTC.

The V gene is TRBV7-9, the J gene TRBJ2-5, with 7 nucleotides matching TRBD2. The germline gives CDR1 SEHNR, CDR2 FQNEAQ (reference sequence). The CDR3 is 11 amino acids. After removal of 9 bases from V and 4 bases from J, the junction contained 2 bases not matched to a gene. The CDR3 sequence: CASSGGETQYF. As DNA, the CDR3 is TGTGCCAGTTCGGGGGGAGAGACCCAGTACTTC. The complete variable domain, with remaining parts taken from reference TRBV7-9 and TRBJ2-5, reads DTGVSQNPRHKITKRGQNVTFRCDPISEHNRLYWYRQTLGQGPEFLTYFQNEAQLEKSRLLSDRFSAERPKGSFSTLEIQRTEQGDSAMYLCASSGGETQYFGPGTRLLVL.

V and J are TRBV6-5 and TRBJ2-6; D is possibly TRBD1 (5 bases). Trimming took off 6 bases at V and 2 bases at J, with 11 bases between the two ends. From germline, CDR1 is MNHEY and CDR2 SVGAGI. CDR3 length: 15 amino acids. DNA of the CDR3: TGTGCCAGCAGCCTCGGACATACTGGGGCCAACGTCCTGACTTTC. Protein product: CASSLGHTGANVLTF.

This clone showed up just once. This chain links TRBV19 with TRBJ1-6, with D perhaps TRBD1 (5 bases). The CDR3 runs to 14 residues. Trimming cost V 7 bases and J 3 bases, with 10 bases left between them. CDR1 and CDR2 (germline): LNHDA, SQIVND (reference sequence). The CDR3 DNA is TGTGCCAGTACTGAGCAGGGCTATAATTCACCCCTCCACTTT. Translating it yields CASTEQGYNSPLHF.

The V and J genes are TRBV27 and TRBJ1-2; 8 nucleotides align to TRBD1. V lost 2 bases and J lost 4; bases outside the gene matches: 6. The CDR3 has 15 residues. Germline V lookup: CDR1 MNHEY, CDR2 SMNVEV (reference sequence). CDR3 nucleotides: TGTGCCAGCAGTTTAGGACAGGGATTTCGCTATGGCTACACCTTC. Protein product: CASSLGQGFRYGYTF.

The V call is TRBV9, the J call TRBJ2-7; D is possibly TRBD2 (6 bases). This CDR3 region has 14 residues. Germline V gene data show CDR1 as SGDLS and CDR2 as YYNGEE. The ends were cut back, 4 bases at V and 4 bases at J, with 15 bases in the middle. The CDR3 DNA is TGTGCCAGCAGCCTGGACACGGGAGCATACGAGCAGTACTTC. Translating it yields CASSLDTGAYEQYF.

CDR3 region: CASSFDRRGAFF. In DNA, the CDR3 is TGTGCCAGCAGCTTCGACCGCAGAGGAGCTTTCTTT. The gene calls are TRBV7-9 and TRBJ1-1; D is uncertain. The V gene's germline CDR1 is SEHNR and CDR2 FQNEAQ (reference sequence). With 3 bases removed from V and 10 bases from J, the gap between germline ends came to 12 bases. The CDR3 extends over 12 amino acids.

The V call is TRBV10-1, the J call TRBJ2-5, with 8 bases identical to TRBD2. CDR1 and CDR2 from the germline V gene are WNHNN and SYGVQD (reference sequence). Trimming at V came to 4 bases and at J to 2 bases, leaving 9 bases not matched to a gene. The CDR3 is 16 amino acids. The CDR3 DNA reads as TGCGCCAGCAGTGGGGAAGGGCGGGGGGATCAAGAGACCCAGTACTTC. It encodes CASSGEGRGDQETQYF.

The DNA of the CDR3 is TGCGCCAGCAGCCCCGAAAACAGGGACTACAATGAGCAGTTCTTC. This encodes CASSPENRDYNEQFF. V is TRBV5-1 and J is TRBJ2-1, with a possible D match to TRBD1 (6 bases). The germline gives CDR1 SGHRS, CDR2 YFSETQ. The CDR3 totals 15 residues. Trimming shortened V by 4 bases and J by 3 bases, and 14 bases separated the two germline ends.

The rearrangement uses TRBV5-1 and TRBJ2-7, with D possibly being TRBD1 (5 bases). The CDR3 is 15 residues long. Deletions cut 3 bases from V and 0 bases from J, with 13 bases between. Germline CDR1 and CDR2: SGHRS and YFSETQ. This chain's CDR3 is CASSSQGIGSYEQYF. DNA for the CDR3: TGCGCCAGCAGCTCCCAGGGCATTGGCTCCTACGAGCAGTACTTC.

The V and J genes are TRBV6-5 and TRBJ1-5; 8 nucleotides line up with TRBD1. The CDR3 loop spans 13 amino acids. Germline V lookup: CDR1 MNHEY, CDR2 SVGAGI. V lost 8 bases and J lost 5; bases outside the gene matches: 5. CDR3 sequence reads: CASRRGQDQPQHF. Written as DNA, the CDR3 is TGTGCCAGCCGCAGGGGGCAGGATCAGCCCCAGCATTTT.

This chain uses TRBV5-4 with TRBJ1-4; the D gene is possibly TRBD1 (5 bases). CDR3 length: 16 residues. The V end was cut by 10 bases, the J end by 7 bases, with 26 bases between. The germline CDR1 and CDR2 sequences are SGHNT and YYREEE (reference sequence). The CDR3 DNA sequence: TGTGCCGTCTATCCGGGCGCGGGAGGGGACCCTGAAAAACTGTTTTTT. Translated: CAVYPGAGGDPEKLFF.

J is TRBJ1-1 and V is TRBV5-1, with D hard to call. The CDR3 is made up of 16 amino acids. Germline assignment: CDR1 SGHRS and CDR2 YFSETQ. V lost 4 bases, J lost 3 bases, and 19 bases lay in between. The chain's CDR3 is CASSAVGVRADTEAFF. The CDR3 DNA is TGCGCCAGCAGCGCGGTTGGGGTGCGGGCGGACACTGAAGCTTTCTTT.

V and J are TRBV6-5 and TRBJ1-6, with 8 bases fitting TRBD1. Losses at the gene ends were 5 bases for V and 10 bases for J; bases not matched to a gene: 10. The V gene's germline CDR1 is MNHEY and CDR2 SVGAGI. CDR3 length: 15 residues. CDR3 amino acids: CASSHPQGAGSPLHF. In DNA, the CDR3 is TGTGCCAGCAGTCACCCGCAGGGGGCTGGATCACCCCTCCACTTT.

V and J are TRBV7-2 and TRBJ2-1; 12 nucleotides line up with TRBD2. This CDR3 is built from 15 residues. Germline assignment: CDR1 SGHTA and CDR2 FQGNSA. The trim removed 1 base at V and 6 bases at J, leaving 1 base unmatched. The CDR3: CASSLGTSGVNEQFF. The CDR3, as DNA: TGTGCCAGCAGCTTAGGGACTAGCGGGGTCAATGAGCAGTTCTTC. Filled out from reference TRBV7-2 and TRBJ2-1, the complete variable domain reads GAGVSQSPSNKVTEKGKDVELRCDPISGHTALYWYRQSLGQGLEFLIYFQGNSAPDKSGLPSDRFSAERTGGSVSTLTIQRTQQEDSAVYLCASSLGTSGVNEQFFGPGTRLTVL.